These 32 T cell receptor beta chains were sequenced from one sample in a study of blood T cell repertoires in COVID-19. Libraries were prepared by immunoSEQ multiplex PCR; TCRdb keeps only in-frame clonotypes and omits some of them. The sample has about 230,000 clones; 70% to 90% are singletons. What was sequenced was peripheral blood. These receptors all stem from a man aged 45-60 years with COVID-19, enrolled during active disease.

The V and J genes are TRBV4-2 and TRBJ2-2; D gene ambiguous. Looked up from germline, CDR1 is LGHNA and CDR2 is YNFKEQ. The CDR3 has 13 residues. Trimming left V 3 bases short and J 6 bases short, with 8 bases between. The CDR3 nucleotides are TGTGCCAGCAGCCAGCTCGGTGCCGGGGAGCTGTTTTTT. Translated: CASSQLGAGELFF.

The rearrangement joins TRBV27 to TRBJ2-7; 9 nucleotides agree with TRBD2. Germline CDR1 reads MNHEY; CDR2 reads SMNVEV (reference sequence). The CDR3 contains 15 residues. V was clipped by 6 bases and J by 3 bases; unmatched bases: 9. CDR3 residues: CASSWGRGGLYEQYF. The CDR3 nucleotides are TGTGCCAGCAGCTGGGGGCGGGGGGGCCTCTACGAGCAGTACTTC.

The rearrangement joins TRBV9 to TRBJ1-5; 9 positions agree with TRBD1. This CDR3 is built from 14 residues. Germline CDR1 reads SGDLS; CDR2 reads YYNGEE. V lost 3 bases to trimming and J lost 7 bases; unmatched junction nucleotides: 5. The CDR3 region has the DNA TGTGCCAGCAGCGGGGGGACAGGGAGACAGCCCCAGCATTTT. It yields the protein CASSGGTGRQPQHF.

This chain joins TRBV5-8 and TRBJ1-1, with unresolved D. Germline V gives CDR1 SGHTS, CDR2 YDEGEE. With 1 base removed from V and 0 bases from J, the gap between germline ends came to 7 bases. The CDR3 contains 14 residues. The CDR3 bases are TGTGCCAGCAGCTTGTACAGCATGAACACTGAAGCTTTCTTT. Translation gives CASSLYSMNTEAFF.

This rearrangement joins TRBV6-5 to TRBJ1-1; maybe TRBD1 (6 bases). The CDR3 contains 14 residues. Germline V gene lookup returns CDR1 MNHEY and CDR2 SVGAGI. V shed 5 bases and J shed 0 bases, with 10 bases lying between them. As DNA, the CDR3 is TGTGCCAGCAGTCTGACAGGTCTGAACACTGAAGCTTTCTTT. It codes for CASSLTGLNTEAFF.

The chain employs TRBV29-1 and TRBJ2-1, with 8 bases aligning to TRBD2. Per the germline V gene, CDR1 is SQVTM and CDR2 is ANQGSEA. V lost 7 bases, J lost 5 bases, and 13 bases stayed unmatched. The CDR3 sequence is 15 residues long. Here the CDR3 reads CSARAGGSGDNEQFF. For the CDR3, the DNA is TGCAGCGCTCGGGCGGGGGGCTCCGGGGACAATGAGCAGTTCTTC.

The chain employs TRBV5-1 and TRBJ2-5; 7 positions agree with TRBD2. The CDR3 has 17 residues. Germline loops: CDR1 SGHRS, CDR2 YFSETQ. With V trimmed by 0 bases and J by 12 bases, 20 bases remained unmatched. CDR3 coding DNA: TGCGCCAGCAGCTTGGTTCAGGGAGGGGAATCTTCACCAATTAAGTACTTC. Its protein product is CASSLVQGGESSPIKYF.

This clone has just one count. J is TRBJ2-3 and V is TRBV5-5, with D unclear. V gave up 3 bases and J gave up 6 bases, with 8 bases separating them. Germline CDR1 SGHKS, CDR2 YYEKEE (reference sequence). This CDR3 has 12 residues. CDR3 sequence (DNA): TGTGCCAGCAGCTCCCTAGAGGATACGCAGTATTTT. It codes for CASSSLEDTQYF.

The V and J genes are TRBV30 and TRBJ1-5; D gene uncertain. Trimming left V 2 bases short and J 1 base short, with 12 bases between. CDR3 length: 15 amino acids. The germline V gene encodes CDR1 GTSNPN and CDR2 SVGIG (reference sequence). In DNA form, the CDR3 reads TGTGCCTGGAGTCTACTTCCCGAGAGCAATCAGCCCCAGCATTTT. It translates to CAWSLLPESNQPQHF.

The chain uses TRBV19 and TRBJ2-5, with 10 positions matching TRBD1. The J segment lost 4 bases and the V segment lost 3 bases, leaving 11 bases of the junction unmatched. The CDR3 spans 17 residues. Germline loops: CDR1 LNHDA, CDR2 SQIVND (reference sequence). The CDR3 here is CASSIVGGGQGRETQYF. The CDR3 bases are TGTGCCAGTAGTATCGTCGGTGGGGGACAGGGGCGAGAGACCCAGTACTTC.

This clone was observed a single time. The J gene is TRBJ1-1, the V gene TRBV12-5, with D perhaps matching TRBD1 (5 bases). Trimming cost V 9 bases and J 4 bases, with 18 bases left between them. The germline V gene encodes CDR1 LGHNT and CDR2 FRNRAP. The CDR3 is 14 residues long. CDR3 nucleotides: TGTGCTAGCAGAAACCAGGGAGGCGGCACTGAAGCTTTCTTT. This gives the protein CASRNQGGGTEAFF.

This chain's CDR3 is CASSEWGYPYEQYF. In nucleotides, the CDR3 is TGTGCCAGCAGTGAATGGGGCTACCCATACGAGCAGTACTTC. This chain joins TRBV6-1 and TRBJ2-7; a possible D gene is TRBD1 (5 bases). V lost 2 bases to trimming and J lost 4 bases, with 12 bases between them. Germline values: CDR1 MNHNS, CDR2 SASEGT. The CDR3 sequence is 14 residues long.

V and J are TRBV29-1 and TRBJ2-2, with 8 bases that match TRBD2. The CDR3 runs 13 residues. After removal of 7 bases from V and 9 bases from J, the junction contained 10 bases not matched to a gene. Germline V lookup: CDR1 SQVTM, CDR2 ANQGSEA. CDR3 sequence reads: CSASGRGVRELFF. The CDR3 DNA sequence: TGCAGCGCCAGCGGGAGAGGGGTGCGGGAGCTGTTTTTT.

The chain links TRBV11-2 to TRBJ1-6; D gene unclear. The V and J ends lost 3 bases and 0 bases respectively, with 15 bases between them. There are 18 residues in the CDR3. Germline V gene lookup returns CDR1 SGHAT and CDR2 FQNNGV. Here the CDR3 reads CASSFNLLGSSYNSPLHF. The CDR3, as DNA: TGTGCCAGCAGCTTTAATCTATTGGGGAGCTCCTATAATTCACCCCTCCACTTT.

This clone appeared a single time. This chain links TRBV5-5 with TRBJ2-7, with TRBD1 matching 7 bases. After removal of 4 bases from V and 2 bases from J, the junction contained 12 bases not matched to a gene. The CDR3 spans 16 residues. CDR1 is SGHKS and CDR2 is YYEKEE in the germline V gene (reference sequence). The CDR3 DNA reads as TGTGCCAGCAGCCTCCCGTTGGGGACAGACCCCTACGAGCAGTACTTC. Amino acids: CASSLPLGTDPYEQYF.

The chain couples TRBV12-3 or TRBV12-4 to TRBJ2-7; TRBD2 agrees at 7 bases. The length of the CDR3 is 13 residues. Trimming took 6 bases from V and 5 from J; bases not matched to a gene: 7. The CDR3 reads CASSFLAVHEQYF. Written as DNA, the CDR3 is TGTGCCAGCAGCTTTCTAGCGGTCCACGAGCAGTACTTC.

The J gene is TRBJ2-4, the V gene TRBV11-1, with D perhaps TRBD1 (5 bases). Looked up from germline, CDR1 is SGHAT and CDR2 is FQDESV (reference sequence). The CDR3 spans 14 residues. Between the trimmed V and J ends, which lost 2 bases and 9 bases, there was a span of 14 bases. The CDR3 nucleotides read TGTGCCAGCAGCTTATCCCCGACAGACATCATTCAGTACTTC. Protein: CASSLSPTDIIQYF.

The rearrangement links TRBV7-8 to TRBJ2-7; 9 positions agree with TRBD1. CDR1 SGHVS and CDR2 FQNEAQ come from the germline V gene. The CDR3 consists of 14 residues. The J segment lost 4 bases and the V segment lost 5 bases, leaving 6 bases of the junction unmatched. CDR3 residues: CASSLGTGWYEQYF. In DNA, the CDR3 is TGTGCCAGCAGCCTGGGGACAGGGTGGTACGAGCAGTACTTC.

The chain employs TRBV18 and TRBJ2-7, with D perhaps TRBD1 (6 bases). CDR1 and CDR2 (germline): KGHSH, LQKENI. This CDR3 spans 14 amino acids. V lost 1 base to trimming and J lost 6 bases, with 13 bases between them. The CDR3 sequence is CASSPQTGLGEQYF. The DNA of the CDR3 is TGTGCCAGCTCACCACAGACAGGACTGGGCGAGCAGTACTTC.

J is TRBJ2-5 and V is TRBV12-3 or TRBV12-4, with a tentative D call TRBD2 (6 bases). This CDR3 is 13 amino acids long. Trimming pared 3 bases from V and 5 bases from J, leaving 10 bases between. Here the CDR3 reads CASSFGGEETQYF. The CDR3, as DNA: TGTGCCAGCAGTTTCGGAGGGGAGGAGACCCAGTACTTC.

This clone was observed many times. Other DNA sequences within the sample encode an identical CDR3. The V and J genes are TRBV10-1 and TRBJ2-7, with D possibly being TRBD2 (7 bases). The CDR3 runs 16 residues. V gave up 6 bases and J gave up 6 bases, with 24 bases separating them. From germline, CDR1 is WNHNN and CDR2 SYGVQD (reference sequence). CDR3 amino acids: CASREAGQTPSGEQYF. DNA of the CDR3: TGCGCCAGCAGGGAAGCGGGACAAACCCCCTCCGGCGAGCAGTACTTC.

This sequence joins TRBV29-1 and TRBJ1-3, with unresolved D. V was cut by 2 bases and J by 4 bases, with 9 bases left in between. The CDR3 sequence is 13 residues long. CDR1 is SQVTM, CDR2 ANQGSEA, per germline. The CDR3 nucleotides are TGCAGCGTTGAAAGGAGCGGAGGAAACACCATATATTTT. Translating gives CSVERSGGNTIYF.

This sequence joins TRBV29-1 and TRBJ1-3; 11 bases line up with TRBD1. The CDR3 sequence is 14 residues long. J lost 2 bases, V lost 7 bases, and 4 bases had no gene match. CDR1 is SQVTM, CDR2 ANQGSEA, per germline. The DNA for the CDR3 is TGCAGCGGGGGACAGGGGGGCGCTGGAAACACCATATATTTT. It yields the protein CSGGQGGAGNTIYF.

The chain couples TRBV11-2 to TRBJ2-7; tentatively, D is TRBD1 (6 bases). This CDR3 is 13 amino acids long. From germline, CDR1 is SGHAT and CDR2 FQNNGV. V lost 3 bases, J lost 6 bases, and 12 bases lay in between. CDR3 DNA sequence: TGTGCCAGCAGCTTTACAGGGAGAGGCGAGCAGTACTTC. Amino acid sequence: CASSFTGRGEQYF.

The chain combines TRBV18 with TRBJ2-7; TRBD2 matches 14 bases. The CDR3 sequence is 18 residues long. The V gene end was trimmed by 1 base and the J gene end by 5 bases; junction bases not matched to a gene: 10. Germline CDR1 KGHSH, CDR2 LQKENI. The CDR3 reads CASSPLTSGRAVEDEQYF. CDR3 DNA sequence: TGTGCCAGCTCACCACTGACTAGCGGGAGGGCCGTGGAAGACGAGCAGTACTTC.

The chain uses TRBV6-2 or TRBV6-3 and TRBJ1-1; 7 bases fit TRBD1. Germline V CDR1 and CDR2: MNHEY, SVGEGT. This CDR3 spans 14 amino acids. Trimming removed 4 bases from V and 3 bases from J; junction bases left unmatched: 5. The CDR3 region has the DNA TGTGCCAGCAGTTCTGGAGGGGGCTACACTGAAGCTTTCTTT. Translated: CASSSGGGYTEAFF.

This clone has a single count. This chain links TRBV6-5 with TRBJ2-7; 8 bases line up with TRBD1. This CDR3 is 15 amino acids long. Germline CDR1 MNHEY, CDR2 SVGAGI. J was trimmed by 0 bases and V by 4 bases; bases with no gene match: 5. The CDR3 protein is CASSSTGASSYEQYF. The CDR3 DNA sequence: TGTGCCAGCAGTTCGACAGGGGCAAGCTCCTACGAGCAGTACTTC.

The CDR3 is CASSRQSSGGVFRDEQFF. CDR3 coding DNA: TGCGCCAGCAGCCGACAAAGCAGCGGGGGGGTTTTTAGGGATGAGCAGTTCTTC. V gene TRBV4-1 combines with J gene TRBJ2-1, with 10 bases that match TRBD2. This CDR3 has 18 residues. After removal of 4 bases from V and 8 bases from J, the junction contained 17 bases not matched to a gene. From germline, CDR1 is MGHRA and CDR2 YSYEKL.

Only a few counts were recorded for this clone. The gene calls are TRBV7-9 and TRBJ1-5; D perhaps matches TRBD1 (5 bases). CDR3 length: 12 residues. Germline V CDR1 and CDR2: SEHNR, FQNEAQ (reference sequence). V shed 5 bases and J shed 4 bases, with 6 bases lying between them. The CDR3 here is CASSGGNQPQHF. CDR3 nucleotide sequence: TGTGCCAGCAGCGGGGGGAATCAGCCCCAGCATTTT.

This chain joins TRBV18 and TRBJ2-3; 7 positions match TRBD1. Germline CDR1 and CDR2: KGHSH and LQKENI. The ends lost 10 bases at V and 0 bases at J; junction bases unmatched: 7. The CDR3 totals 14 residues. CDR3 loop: CATKGQSSTDTQYF. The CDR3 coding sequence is TGTGCCACGAAGGGACAGTCTAGCACAGATACGCAGTATTTT.

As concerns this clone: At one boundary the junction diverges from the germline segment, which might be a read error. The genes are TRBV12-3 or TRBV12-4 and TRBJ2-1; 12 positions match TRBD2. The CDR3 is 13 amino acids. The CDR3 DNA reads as TGTGCCAGCAATCGACTAGCGGGAGTGGGCTCTATCTTC. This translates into CASNRLAGVGSIF.

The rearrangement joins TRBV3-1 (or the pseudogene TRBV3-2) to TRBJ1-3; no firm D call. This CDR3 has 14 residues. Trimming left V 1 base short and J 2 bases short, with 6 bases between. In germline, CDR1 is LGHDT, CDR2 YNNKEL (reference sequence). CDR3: CASSQGTAGNTIYF. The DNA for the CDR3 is TGTGCCAGCAGCCAAGGCACAGCTGGAAACACCATATATTTT.